Listed here are 13 T cell receptor beta chains from one sample, sequenced in a study of identical twins. TCRdb reprocessed the 5' RACE reads with MiXCR, giving one entry per CDR3 protein. The sample has about 890,000 distinct CDR3 sequences; 9% to 15% are singletons. This sample also appeared in a second study, on yellow fever vaccine responses in identical twins.

The material sequenced was PBMCs. Every receptor here comes from a woman under 30 in good health.

This clonotype showed up just a few times. The gene calls are TRBV4-1 and TRBJ2-2; the match to TRBD2 covers 8 bases. Germline-derived CDR1 and CDR2 are MGHRA and YSYEKL. CDR3 length: 14 residues. After removal of 5 bases from V and 7 bases from J, the junction contained 6 bases not matched to a gene. The CDR3 sequence: CASSGLALIGELFF. The CDR3 nucleotides read TGCGCCAGCAGCGGACTAGCTCTAATCGGGGAGCTGTTTTTT.

This clonotype showed up many times. J is TRBJ2-1 and V is TRBV28, with D possibly matching TRBD2 (5 bases). The CDR3 loop spans 13 amino acids. The germline V gene encodes CDR1 MDHEN and CDR2 SYDVKM. V shed 8 bases and J shed 6 bases, with 14 bases lying between them. The CDR3 DNA reads TGTGCCAGCTTAACCCGGACTTCCAATGAGCAGTTCTTC. This translates into CASLTRTSNEQFF.

The chain recombines TRBV6-1 with TRBJ2-6; D is uncertain. Germline CDR1 MNHNS, CDR2 SASEGT. The ends were cut back, 6 bases at V and 4 bases at J, with 10 bases in the middle. The CDR3 loop spans 14 amino acids. The CDR3 is CASSQVMGANVLTF. In nucleotides, the CDR3 is TGTGCCAGCAGCCAGGTGATGGGGGCCAACGTCCTGACTTTC.

This clonotype was seen at least ten times. This chain connects TRBV11-2 to TRBJ2-3, with D possibly TRBD2 on 6 matching bases. The germline V gene encodes CDR1 SGHAT and CDR2 FQNNGV. V lost 4 bases and J lost 2, with 10 bases in between. The CDR3 has 14 residues. The CDR3 loop is CASSSRGNTDTQYF. The CDR3 DNA is TGTGCCAGCAGCTCGCGGGGAAACACAGATACGCAGTATTTT. Using reference TRBV11-2 and TRBJ2-3 for the parts outside the CDR3, the full variable domain is EAGVAQSPRYKIIEKRQSVAFWCNPISGHATLYWYQQILGQGPKLLIQFQNNGVVDDSQLPKDRFSAERLKGVDSTLKIQPAKLEDSAVYLCASSSRGNTDTQYFGPGTRLTVL.

This clonotype came up a few times. CDR3 in DNA: TGTGCCAGCAGCTCAAGGTACAGGGAATATGGCTACACCTTC. Translated: CASSSRYREYGYTF. The J gene is TRBJ1-2, the V gene TRBV5-5, with D possibly matching TRBD1 (6 bases). This CDR3 region has 14 residues. Germline loops: CDR1 SGHKS, CDR2 YYEKEE (reference sequence). Trimming took off 3 bases at V and 5 bases at J, with 14 bases between the two ends.

This chain joins TRBV11-3 and TRBJ2-2, with TRBD2 matching over 7 bases. CDR1 is SGHNT, CDR2 YENEEA, per germline. This CDR3 spans 16 amino acids. V lost 5 bases, J lost 0 bases, and 6 bases stayed unmatched. The CDR3: CASSNKGLTNTGELFF. CDR3 nucleotide sequence: TGTGCCAGCAGCAATAAGGGACTAACGAACACCGGGGAGCTGTTTTTT.

This clonotype was recorded many times. Germline is not matched at one junction end, which may reflect a read error. The genes are TRBV5-1 and TRBJ2-2, with a possible D match to TRBD1 (5 bases). The length of the CDR3 is 14 residues. CDR1 is SGHRS and CDR2 is YFSETQ in the germline V gene. The CDR3 sequence is CASSLARDTGELFF. CDR3 sequence (DNA): TGTGCCAGCAGCTTAGCCAGGGACACCGGGGAGCTGTTTTTT. The full variable domain, its missing parts supplied by reference TRBV5-1 and TRBJ2-2, is KAGVTQTPRYLIKTRGQQVTLSCSPISGHRSVSWYQQTPGQGLQFLFEYFSETQRNKGNFPGRFSGRQFSNSRSEMNVSTLELGDSALYLCASSLARDTGELFFGEGSRLTVL.

This rearrangement joins TRBV3-1 to TRBJ2-7; D is possibly TRBD2 (6 bases). Germline lookup yields CDR1 LGHDT and CDR2 YNNKEL (reference sequence). V shed 1 base and J shed 9 bases, with 13 bases lying between them. The CDR3 contains 13 residues. The CDR3 bases are TGTGCCAGCAGCCAAGGTGACGGGACTGGGCAGTACGTC. Its translation is CASSQGDGTGQYV.

This clonotype was recorded a few times. The V call is TRBV6-5, the J call TRBJ1-1; D gene uncertain. There are 11 residues in the CDR3. V lost 5 bases to trimming and J lost 7 bases, with 8 bases between them. Germline CDR1 MNHEY, CDR2 SVGAGI. The CDR3 loop is CASSPGGEAFF. The CDR3 region has the DNA TGTGCCAGCAGTCCGGGTGGTGAAGCTTTCTTT.

This clonotype was seen a few times. The V call is TRBV28, the J call TRBJ2-1, with TRBD2 matching 10 bases. The CDR3 runs to 17 residues. Germline-derived CDR1 and CDR2 are MDHEN and SYDVKM. The trim removed 1 base at V and 4 bases at J, leaving 7 bases unmatched. CDR3 amino acids: CASSLSASSGSYNEQFF. The CDR3 DNA sequence: TGTGCCAGCAGTTTATCAGCGTCTAGCGGGAGTTACAATGAGCAGTTCTTC.

There are a few counts of this clonotype. The chain joins TRBV27 to TRBJ2-1, with TRBD2 identical over 10 bases. Germline CDR1 and CDR2: MNHEY and SMNVEV (reference sequence). The CDR3 extends over 16 amino acids. J lost 6 bases, V lost 5 bases, and 10 bases had no gene match. The CDR3 region is CASSPPRLAGANEQFF. In DNA form, the CDR3 reads TGTGCCAGCAGTCCACCTCGGCTAGCGGGAGCCAATGAGCAGTTCTTC.

This sequence joins TRBV7-9 and TRBJ2-4; D gene ambiguous. The germline V gene encodes CDR1 SEHNR and CDR2 FQNEAQ (reference sequence). The CDR3 has 15 residues. V lost 2 bases and J lost 0, with 8 bases in between. The CDR3 is CASSLSNLAKNIQYF. In DNA form, the CDR3 reads TGTGCCAGCAGCTTATCAAATCTAGCCAAAAACATTCAGTACTTC.

The chain joins TRBV25-1 to TRBJ2-1, with TRBD1 matching 8 bases. The CDR3 contains 17 residues. The ends lost 6 bases at V and 6 bases at J; junction bases unmatched: 16. CDR1 MGHDK and CDR2 SYGVNS come from the germline V gene. In DNA form, the CDR3 reads TGTGCCAGCAGCACTAAGGGGAGACAGGGGAACCCCAATGAGCAGTTCTTC. Translation: CASSTKGRQGNPNEQFF. The full variable domain, with the rest looked up from reference TRBV25-1 and TRBJ2-1, is EADIYQTPRYLVIGTGKKITLECSQTMGHDKMYWYQQDPGMELHLIHYSYGVNSTEKGDLSSESTVSRIRTEHFPLTLESARPSHTSQYLCASSTKGRQGNPNEQFFGPGTRLTVL.